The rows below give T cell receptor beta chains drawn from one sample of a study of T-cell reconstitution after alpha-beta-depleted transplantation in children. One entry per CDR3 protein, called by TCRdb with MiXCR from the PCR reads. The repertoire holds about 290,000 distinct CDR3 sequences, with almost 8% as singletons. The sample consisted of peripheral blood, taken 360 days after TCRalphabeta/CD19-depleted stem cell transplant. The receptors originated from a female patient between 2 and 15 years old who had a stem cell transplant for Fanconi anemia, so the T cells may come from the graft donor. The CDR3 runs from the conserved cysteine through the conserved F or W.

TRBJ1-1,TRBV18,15,CASSPPRGGDTEAFF
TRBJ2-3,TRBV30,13,CAWRQGGADTQYF
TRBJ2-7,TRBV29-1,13,CSARGITTYEQYF
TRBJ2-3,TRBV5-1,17,CASSVSSGGALSDTQYF
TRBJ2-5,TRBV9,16,CASSSRWGRGQETQYF
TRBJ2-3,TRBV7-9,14,CASSFQDSTDTQYF
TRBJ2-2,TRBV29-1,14,CSVANGRAPGELFF
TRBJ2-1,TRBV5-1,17,CASSDLLAASSYNEQFF
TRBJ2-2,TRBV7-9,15,CASSLGTAYTGELFF
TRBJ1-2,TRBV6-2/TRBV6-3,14,CASSYADRGNGYTF
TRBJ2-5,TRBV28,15,CASTRDRVVVETQYF
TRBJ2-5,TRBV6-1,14,CASGILANQETQYF
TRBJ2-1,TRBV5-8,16,CASSFLTSGGDNEQFF
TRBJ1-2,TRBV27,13,CASSSTGLGGYTF
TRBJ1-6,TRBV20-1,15,CSARDWNGLNSPLHF
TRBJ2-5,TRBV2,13,CASLGGGVETQYF
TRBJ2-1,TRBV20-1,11,CSARRDNEQFF
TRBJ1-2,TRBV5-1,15,CASSLSRGPGYGYTF
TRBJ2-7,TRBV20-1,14,CSAELAGGFLEQYF
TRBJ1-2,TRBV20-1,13,CSAGDGQNYGYTF
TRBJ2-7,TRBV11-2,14,CASSLDPGSYEQYF
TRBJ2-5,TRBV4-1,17,CASSQEPPGLIQETQYF
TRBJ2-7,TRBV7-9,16,CASSPHRGYGGYEQYF
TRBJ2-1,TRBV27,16,CASREIGLAGANEQFF
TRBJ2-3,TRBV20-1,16,CSATHSTGPGSDTQYF
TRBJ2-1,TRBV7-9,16,CASSPPGTGSYNEQFF
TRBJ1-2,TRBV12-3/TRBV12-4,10,CASSDQGYTF
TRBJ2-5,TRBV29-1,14,CSVAMTGIQETQYF
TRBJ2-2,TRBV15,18,CATSAASGGLGNTGELFF
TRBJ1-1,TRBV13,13,CASSLGDLTEAFF
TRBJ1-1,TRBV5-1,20,CASSFGGSWTGGFTNTEAFF
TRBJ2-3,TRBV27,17,CASNLVFGSGTTDTQYF
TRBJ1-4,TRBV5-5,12,CASSATGEKLFF
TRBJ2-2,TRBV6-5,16,CASSSGQGAGAGELFF
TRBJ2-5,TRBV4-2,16,CASSQDRSGGQETQYF
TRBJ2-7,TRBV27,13,CASSHTGNYEQYF
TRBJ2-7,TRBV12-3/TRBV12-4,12,CASSFEGDEQYF
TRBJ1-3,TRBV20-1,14,CSAPQQSPGNTIYF
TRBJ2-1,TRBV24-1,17,CATSDLGGQGGYDEQFF
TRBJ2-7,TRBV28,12,CASSFGFYEQYF
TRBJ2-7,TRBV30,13,CAWHHIRTYEQYF
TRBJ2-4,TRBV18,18,CASSSRGQSALAKNIQYF
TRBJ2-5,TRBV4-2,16,CASSQVGLAYRETQYF
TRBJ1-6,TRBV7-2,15,CASSLYLLSDSPLHF
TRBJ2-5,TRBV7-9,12,CASSLSQGTQYF
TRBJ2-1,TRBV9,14,CASSVEASMNEQFF
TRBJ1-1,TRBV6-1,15,CASSEGTGLDTEAFF
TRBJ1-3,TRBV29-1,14,CSVAGTGTGNTIYF
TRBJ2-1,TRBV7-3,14,CASSPGGSYNEQFF
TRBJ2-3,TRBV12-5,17,CASGLGQGTHSTDTQYF
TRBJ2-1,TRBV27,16,CASSPQWLAGYNEQFF
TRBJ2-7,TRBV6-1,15,CASSEWGKEGDEQYF
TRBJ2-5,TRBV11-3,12,CASSFGGGTQYF
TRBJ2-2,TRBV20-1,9,CSASWELFF
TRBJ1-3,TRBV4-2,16,CASSQDGGVSGNTIYF
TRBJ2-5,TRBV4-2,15,CASSQWTGGEETQYF
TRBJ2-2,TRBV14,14,CASSLIQGTGELFF
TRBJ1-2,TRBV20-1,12,CSAKGTGPGYTF